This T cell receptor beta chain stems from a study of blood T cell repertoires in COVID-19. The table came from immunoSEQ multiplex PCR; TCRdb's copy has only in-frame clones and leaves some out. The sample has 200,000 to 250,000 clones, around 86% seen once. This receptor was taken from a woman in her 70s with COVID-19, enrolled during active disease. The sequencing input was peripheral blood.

DNA of the CDR3: TGTGCCAGCTCTCCTAGCCTCGGTAGCGGGAGACGGTACAATGAGCAGTTCTTC. Translating it yields CASSPSLGSGRRYNEQFF. The genes are TRBV18 and TRBJ2-1; 9 bases align to TRBD2. V was pared by 6 bases and J by 4 bases, with 16 bases of the junction left unmatched. Germline V lookup: CDR1 KGHSH, CDR2 LQKENI. The CDR3 has 18 amino acids. The whole variable domain, remainder taken from reference TRBV18 and TRBJ2-1, is NAGVMQNPRHLVRRRGQEARLRCSPMKGHSHVYWYRQLPEEGLKFMVYLQKENIIDESGMPKERFSAEFPKEGPSILRIQQVVRGDSAAYFCASSPSLGSGRRYNEQFFGPGTRLTVL.